This entry concerns a single T cell receptor (beta chain). Its target is unknown. This entry is derived from a study of shared clonotypes between healthy human individuals. The overall study: Aged 18 to 49, the donors were two women and three men.

CD45RO negativity and positive selection for CCR7 defined naive CD8 cells, a population that excluded terminally differentiated effector memory CD45RA+ cells. There were only Caucasian adults among the donors, and all lived in Nashville, Tennessee. Study outcomes and limitations: Naive CD4 clonotypes overlapped across several donors at roughly 5%.

Measured with immunoSEQ multiplex PCR; TCRdb has only the in-frame clones, and not every one. The data show some 740,000 clones, with 80% to 95% seen just once and under 30% held by the top ten. Material for sequencing was naive CD8+ T cells sorted from blood. The sequence derives from a man younger than 45 in good health.

The CDR3, as DNA: TGTGCCAGCAGTCCCAGGACTAGTCTTTCGGAGGAGCAGTACTTC. Its translation: CASSPRTSLSEEQYF. The V call is TRBV27, the J call TRBJ2-7, with 7 bases aligning to TRBD2. The V gene's germline CDR1 is MNHEY and CDR2 SMNVEV (reference sequence). V shed 5 bases and J 7 bases; nucleotides not matched to a gene: 14. The CDR3 extends over 15 amino acids.